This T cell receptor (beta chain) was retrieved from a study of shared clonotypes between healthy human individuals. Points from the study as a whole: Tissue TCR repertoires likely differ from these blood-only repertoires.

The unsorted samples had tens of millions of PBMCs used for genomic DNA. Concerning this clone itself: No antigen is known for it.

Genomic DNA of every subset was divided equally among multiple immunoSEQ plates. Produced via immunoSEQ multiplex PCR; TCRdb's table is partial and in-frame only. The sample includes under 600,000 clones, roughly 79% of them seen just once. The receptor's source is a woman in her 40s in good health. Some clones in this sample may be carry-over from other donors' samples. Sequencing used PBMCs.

The CDR3 sequence is CASSPGRVTGANVLTF. CDR3 DNA sequence: TGTGCCAGCAGCCCCGGTCGGGTGACTGGGGCCAACGTCCTGACTTTC. The chain recombines TRBV5-6 with TRBJ2-6, with D unclear. This CDR3 spans 16 amino acids. From germline, CDR1 is SGHDT and CDR2 YYEEEE. Trimming shortened V by 4 bases and J by 2 bases, and 13 bases separated the two germline ends.